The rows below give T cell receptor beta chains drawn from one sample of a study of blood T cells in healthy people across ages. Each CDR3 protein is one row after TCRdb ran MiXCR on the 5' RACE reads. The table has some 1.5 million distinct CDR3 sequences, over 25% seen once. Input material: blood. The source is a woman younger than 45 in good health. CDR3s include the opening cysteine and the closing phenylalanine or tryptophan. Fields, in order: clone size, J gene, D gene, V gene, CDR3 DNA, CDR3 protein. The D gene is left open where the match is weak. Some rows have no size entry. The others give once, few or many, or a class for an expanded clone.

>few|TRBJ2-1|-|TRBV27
TGTGCCAGCAGTTCCGGGGGCATTCTGTTCTTC
CASSSGGILFF
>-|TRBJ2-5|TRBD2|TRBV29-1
TGCAGCGTTCGAAGGGGACTAGCGGAAACCAATGAGCAGTACTTC
CSVRRGLAETNEQYF
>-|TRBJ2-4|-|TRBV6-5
TGTGCCAGCAGCGAAGGGGGGTCATCAAACATTCAGTACTTC
CASSEGGSSNIQYF
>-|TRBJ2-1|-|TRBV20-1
TGCAGTGTTTCACGGGACGCCGCGGGCGATGAGCAGTTCTTC
CSVSRDAAGDEQFF
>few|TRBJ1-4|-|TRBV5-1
TGCGCCAGCAGCGCGGGACAACTTAATGAAAAACTGTTTTTT
CASSAGQLNEKLFF
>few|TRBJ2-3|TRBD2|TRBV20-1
TGCTGTCCGAGGGGCGGGAGAACAGATACGCAGTATTTT
CCPRGGRTDTQYF
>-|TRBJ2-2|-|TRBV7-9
TGTGCCAGCAGCTTAGCGGTCGGGGAGCTGTTTTTT
CASSLAVGELFF
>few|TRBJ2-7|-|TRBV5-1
TGCGCCAGCAGCTTGGGGACGGAGGGCTACGAGCAGTACTTC
CASSLGTEGYEQYF
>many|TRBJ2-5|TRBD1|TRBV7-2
TGTGCCAGCAGCACTACAGGGGGAGAGACCCAGTACTTC
CASSTTGGETQYF
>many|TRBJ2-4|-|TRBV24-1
TGTGCCACCCTCCCCGGAAGGGAGGCGGAAAACATTCAGTACTTC
CATLPGREAENIQYF
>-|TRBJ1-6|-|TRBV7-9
TGTGCCAGCCGCTCCCCGGGGAATTCACCCCTCCACTTT
CASRSPGNSPLHF